This entry concerns a single T cell receptor beta chain. The V end was cut by 1 base, the J end by 3 bases, with 13 bases between. Germline CDR1 and CDR2: MGHRA and YSYEKL. This CDR3 region has 15 residues. This specimen belongs to a study of T cell clonotyping in hematopoietic cell transplantation. Sequencing used immunoSEQ multiplex PCR; TCRdb keeps in-frame clones, though not all of them. Here the sample spans about 16,000 clones, around 90% being singletons. This TCR was sampled from a man between 50 and 59 years old in good health. Some clones in this sample may be carry-over from other donors' samples. The sample taken for sequencing was peripheral blood mononuclear cells. This sequence joins TRBV4-1 and TRBJ2-7; TRBD1 might be the D (5 bases). For the CDR3, the DNA is TGCGCCAGCAGCCAAGGCCGTGGCAGGGACTACGAGCAGTACTTC. Residues: CASSQGRGRDYEQYF.